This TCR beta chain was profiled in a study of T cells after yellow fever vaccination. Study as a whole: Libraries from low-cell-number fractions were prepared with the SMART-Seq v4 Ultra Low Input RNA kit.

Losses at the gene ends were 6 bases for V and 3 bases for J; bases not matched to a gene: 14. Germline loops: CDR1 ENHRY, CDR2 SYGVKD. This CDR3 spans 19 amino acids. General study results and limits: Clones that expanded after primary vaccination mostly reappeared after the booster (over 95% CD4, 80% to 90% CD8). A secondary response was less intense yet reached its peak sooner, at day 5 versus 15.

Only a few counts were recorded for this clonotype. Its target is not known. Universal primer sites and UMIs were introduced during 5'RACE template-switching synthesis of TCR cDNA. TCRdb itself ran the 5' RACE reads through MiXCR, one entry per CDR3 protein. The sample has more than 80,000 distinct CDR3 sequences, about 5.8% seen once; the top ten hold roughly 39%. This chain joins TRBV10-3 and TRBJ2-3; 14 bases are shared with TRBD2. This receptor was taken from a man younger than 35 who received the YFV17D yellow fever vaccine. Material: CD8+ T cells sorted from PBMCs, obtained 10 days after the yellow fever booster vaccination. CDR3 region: CAISLRGLAGGNQTDTQYF. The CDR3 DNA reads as TGTGCCATCAGCCTTCGCGGACTAGCGGGAGGCAACCAAACAGATACGCAGTATTTT.